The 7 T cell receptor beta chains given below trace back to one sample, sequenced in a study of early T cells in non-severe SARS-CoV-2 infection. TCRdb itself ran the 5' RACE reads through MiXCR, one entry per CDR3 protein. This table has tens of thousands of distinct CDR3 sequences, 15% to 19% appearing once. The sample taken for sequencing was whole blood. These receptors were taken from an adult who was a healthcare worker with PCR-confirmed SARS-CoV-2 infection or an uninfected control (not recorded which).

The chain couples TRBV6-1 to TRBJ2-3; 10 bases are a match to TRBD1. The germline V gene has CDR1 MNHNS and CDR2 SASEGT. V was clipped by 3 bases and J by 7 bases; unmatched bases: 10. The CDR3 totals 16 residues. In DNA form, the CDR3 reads TGTGCCAGCAGTGAGGTAGAGACAGGGGGCTTGTATACGCAGTATTTT. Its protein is CASSEVETGGLYTQYF.

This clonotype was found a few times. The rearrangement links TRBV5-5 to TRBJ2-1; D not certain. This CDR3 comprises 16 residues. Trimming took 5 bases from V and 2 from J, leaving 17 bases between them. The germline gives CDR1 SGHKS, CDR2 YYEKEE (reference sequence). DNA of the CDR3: TGTGCCAGCAGAGACGTACCACTTATGCCCTACAATGAGCAGTTCTTC. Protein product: CASRDVPLMPYNEQFF.

The CDR3 DNA reads TGCGCCAGCAGCCCCGGACAGGCCCTTAACTATGGCTACACCTTC. Translated, it gives CASSPGQALNYGYTF. The rearrangement joins TRBV5-1 to TRBJ1-2, with 7 bases fitting TRBD1. Germline V gene data show CDR1 as SGHRS and CDR2 as YFSETQ. The CDR3 runs to 15 residues. V lost 4 bases and J lost 1; bases outside the gene matches: 7.

CDR3 DNA sequence: TGTGCCAGCTCACCCTCAGACGTGTTTACGCAGTATTTT. It translates to CASSPSDVFTQYF. V usage is TRBV18 and J usage is TRBJ2-3; D call uncertain. This CDR3 contains 13 residues. Trimming cost V 3 bases and J 8 bases, with 12 bases left between them. CDR1 and CDR2 from the germline V gene are KGHSH and LQKENI.

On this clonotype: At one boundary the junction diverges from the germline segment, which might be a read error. Here the CDR3 reads CASSLVAGGYEQFF. Written as DNA, the CDR3 is TGTGCTAGCAGCTTAGTTGCGGGGGGTTATGAGCAGTTCTTC. V and J are TRBV7-7 and TRBJ2-1, with 8 bases matching TRBD2. The germline gives CDR1 SSHAT, CDR2 FNYEAQ (reference sequence). The CDR3 loop spans 14 amino acids.

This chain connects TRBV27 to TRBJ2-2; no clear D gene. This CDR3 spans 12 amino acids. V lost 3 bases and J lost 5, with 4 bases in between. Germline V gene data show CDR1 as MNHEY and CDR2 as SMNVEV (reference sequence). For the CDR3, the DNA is TGTGCCAGCAGTTTGATAACCGGGGAGCTGTTTTTT. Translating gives CASSLITGELFF.

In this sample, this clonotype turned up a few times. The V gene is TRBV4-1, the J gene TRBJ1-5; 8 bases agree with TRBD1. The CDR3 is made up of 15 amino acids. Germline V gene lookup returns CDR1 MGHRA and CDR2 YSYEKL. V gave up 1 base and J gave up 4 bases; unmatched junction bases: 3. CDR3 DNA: TGCGCCAGCAGCCAAGGGGGACAGGATAATCAGCCCCAGCATTTT. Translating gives CASSQGGQDNQPQHF.